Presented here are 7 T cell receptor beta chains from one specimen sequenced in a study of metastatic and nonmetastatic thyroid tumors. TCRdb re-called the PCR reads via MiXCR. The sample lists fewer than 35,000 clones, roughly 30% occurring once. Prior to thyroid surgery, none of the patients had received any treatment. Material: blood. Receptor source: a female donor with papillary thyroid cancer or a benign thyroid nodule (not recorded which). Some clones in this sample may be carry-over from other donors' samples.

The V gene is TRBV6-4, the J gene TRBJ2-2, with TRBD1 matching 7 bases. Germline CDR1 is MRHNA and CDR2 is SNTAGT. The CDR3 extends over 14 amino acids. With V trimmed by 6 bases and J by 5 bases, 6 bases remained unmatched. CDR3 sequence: CASSTGTETGELFF. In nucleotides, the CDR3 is TGTGCCAGCAGCACCGGGACAGAGACCGGGGAGCTGTTTTTT.

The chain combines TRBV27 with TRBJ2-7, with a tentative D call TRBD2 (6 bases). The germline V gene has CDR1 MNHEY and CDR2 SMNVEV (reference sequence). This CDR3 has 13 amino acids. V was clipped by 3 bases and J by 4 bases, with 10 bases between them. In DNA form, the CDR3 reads TGTGCCAGCAGTTTCGGGGAGGAGTACGAGCAGTACTTC. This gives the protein CASSFGEEYEQYF.

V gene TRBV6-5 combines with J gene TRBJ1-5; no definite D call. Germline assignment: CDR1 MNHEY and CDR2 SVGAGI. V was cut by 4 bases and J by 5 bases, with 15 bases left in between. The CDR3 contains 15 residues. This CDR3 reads CASSLSEVGHQPQHF. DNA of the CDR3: TGTGCCAGCAGTTTAAGTGAGGTCGGGCATCAGCCCCAGCATTTT.

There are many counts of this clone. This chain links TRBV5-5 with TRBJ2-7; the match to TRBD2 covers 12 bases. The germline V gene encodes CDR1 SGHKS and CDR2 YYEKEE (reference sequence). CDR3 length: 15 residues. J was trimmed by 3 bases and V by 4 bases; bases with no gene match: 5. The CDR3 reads CASSTTSGGIYEQYF. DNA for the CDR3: TGTGCCAGCAGCACTACTAGCGGGGGGATCTACGAGCAGTACTTC.

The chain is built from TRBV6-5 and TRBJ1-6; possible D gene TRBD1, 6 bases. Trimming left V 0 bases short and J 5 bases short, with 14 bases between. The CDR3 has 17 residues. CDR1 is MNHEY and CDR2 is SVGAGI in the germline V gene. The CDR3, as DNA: TGTGCCAGCAGTTACTCGAGAGGGGGGGCAGATAATTCACCCCTCCACTTT. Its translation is CASSYSRGGADNSPLHF.

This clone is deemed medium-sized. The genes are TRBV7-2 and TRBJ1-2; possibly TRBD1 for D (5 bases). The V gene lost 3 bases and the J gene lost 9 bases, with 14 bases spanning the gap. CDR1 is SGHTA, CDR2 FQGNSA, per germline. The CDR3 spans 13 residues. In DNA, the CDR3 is TGTGCCAGCAGCTTCCACAGGTTCGGGAGCTACACCTTC. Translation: CASSFHRFGSYTF.

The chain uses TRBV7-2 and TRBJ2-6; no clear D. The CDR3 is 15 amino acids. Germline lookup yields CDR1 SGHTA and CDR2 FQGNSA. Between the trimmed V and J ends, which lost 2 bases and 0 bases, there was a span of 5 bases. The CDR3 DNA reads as TGTGCCAGCAGCTTAATCAGCTCTGGGGCCAACGTCCTGACTTTC. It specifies CASSLISSGANVLTF. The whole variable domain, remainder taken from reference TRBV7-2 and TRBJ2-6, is GAGVSQSPSNKVTEKGKDVELRCDPISGHTALYWYRQSLGQGLEFLIYFQGNSAPDKSGLPSDRFSAERTGGSVSTLTIQRTQQEDSAVYLCASSLISSGANVLTFGAGSRLTVL.